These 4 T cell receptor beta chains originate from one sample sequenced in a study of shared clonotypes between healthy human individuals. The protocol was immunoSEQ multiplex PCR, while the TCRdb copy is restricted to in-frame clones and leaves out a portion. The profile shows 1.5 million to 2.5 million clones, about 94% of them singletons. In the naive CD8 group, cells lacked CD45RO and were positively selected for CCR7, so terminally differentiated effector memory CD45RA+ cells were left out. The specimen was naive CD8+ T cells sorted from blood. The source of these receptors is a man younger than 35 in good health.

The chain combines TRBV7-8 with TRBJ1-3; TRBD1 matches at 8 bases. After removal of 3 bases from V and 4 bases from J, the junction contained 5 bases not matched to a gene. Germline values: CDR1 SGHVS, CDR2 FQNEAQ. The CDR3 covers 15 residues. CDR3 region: CASSFLGTGGNTIYF. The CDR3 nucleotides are TGTGCCAGCAGCTTTTTGGGGACAGGAGGAAACACCATATATTTT. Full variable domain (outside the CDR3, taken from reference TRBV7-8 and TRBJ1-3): GAGVSQSPRYKVAKRGQDVALRCDPISGHVSLFWYQQALGQGPEFLTYFQNEAQLDKSGLPSDRFFAERPEGSVSTLKIQRTQQEDSAVYLCASSFLGTGGNTIYFGEGSWLTVV.

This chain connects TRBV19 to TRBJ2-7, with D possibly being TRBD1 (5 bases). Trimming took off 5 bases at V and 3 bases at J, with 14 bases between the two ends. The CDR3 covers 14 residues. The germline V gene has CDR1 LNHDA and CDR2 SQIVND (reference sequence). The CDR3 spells CASSAGHPDYEQYF. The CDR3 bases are TGTGCCAGTAGTGCTGGACATCCCGACTACGAGCAGTACTTC.

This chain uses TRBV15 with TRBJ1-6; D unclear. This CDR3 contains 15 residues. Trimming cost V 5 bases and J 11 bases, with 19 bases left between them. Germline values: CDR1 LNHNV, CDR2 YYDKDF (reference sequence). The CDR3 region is CATSPDGGPGTPLHF. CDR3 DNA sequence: TGTGCCACCAGCCCCGACGGAGGCCCGGGGACACCCCTCCACTTT. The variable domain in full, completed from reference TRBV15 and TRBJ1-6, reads DAMVIQNPRYQVTQFGKPVTLSCSQTLNHNVMYWYQQKSSQAPKLLFHYYDKDFNNEADTPDNFQSRRPNTSFCFLDIRSPGLGDTAMYLCATSPDGGPGTPLHFGNGTRLTVT.

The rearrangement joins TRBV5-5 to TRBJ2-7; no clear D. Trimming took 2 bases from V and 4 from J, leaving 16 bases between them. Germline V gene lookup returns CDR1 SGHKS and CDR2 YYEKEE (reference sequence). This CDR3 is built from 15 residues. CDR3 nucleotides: TGTGCCAGCAGCTTATCCATCAGCCCTCTTTACGAGCAGTACTTC. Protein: CASSLSISPLYEQYF.